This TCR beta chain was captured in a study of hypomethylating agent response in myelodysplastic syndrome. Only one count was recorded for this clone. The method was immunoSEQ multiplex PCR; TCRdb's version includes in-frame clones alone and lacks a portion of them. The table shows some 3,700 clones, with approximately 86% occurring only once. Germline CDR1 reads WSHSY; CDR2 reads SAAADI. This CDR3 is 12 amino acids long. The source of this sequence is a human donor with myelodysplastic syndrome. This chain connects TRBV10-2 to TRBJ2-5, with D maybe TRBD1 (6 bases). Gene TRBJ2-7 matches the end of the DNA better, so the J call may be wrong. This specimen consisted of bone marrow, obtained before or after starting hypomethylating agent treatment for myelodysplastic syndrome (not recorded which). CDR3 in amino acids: CASSDPGDEQYF. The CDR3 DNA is TGCGCCAGCAGTGACCCAGGGGACGAGCAGTACTTC.